A selection of T cell receptor beta chains follows, all from one sample in a study of T cells in Graves' hyperthyroidism and ophthalmopathy. Using its own MiXCR run on the multiplex PCR reads, TCRdb lists one record per CDR3 protein. The sample lists about 700,000 distinct CDR3 sequences; around 13% were seen once. The specimen sequenced was blood. The receptors shown here come from a woman aged 18-30 years with Graves' hyperthyroidism. Each CDR3 is given with its conserved first and last residue. Clone size appears in some rows only: once, few, many, or a class for an expanded clone.

v_call	clone_size	j_call	cdr3_aa
TRBV7-9	many	TRBJ2-5	CASSSPAGLAGEETQYF
TRBV12-3/TRBV12-4	NA	TRBJ2-3	CASSRLVWTDTQYF
TRBV7-2	many	TRBJ2-7	CASRGGTSGGSSYEQYF
TRBV5-5	NA	TRBJ1-5	CTSSPWADRVNQPQHF
TRBV4-2	many	TRBJ1-1	CASSQGRGLNTEAFF
TRBV9	many	TRBJ2-1	CASSVAGDSYNEQFF
TRBV5-5	many	TRBJ1-1	CASSWVGGNTEAFF
TRBV12-3/TRBV12-4	once	TRBJ2-1	CASRPRSSYNEQFF
TRBV19	NA	TRBJ2-7	CASSQLPGQGYYEQYF
TRBV18	NA	TRBJ2-5	CASSPDKGRQETQYF
TRBV11-3	many	TRBJ1-2	CASSLEAGRSGYTF
TRBV24-1	once	TRBJ1-1	CATSQELGALKGAPLMNTEAFF
TRBV9	many	TRBJ2-7	CASSSRQGSEQYF
TRBV9	few	TRBJ2-5	CASSAEAGGPWETQYF
TRBV27	many	TRBJ2-7	CASSLFGSSYEQYF
TRBV6-1	many	TRBJ2-5	CASRNGLQETQYF
TRBV19	few	TRBJ1-5	CASTLSSVIGVSNQPQHF
TRBV6-1	NA	TRBJ2-4	CASSLQTSGTRSAKNIQYF
TRBV20-1	few	TRBJ1-5	CSARDSGQPQHF
TRBV20-1	NA	TRBJ2-7	CSARDSGGSYEQYF
TRBV4-1	few	TRBJ2-1	CASSQDQGTDSSYNEQFF
TRBV6-9	few	TRBJ2-1	CASSPSFAGRLINEQFF
TRBV6-2/TRBV6-3	few	TRBJ1-5	CASREARGSNQPQHF
TRBV2	many	TRBJ2-7	CASSPHWTGEVEQYF
TRBV5-4	NA	TRBJ1-1	CASSTDTGRTEAFF
TRBV27	many	TRBJ1-3	CASAPGTGTGNTIYF
TRBV19	NA	TRBJ1-3	CASSIGMAGNTIYF
TRBV19	NA	TRBJ2-3	CASSRSWADTQYF
TRBV9	few	TRBJ1-2	CASSTRGQARGYTF